The 10 T cell receptor beta chains below were found in one sample sequenced in a study of T cells in Graves' hyperthyroidism and ophthalmopathy (dated by TCRdb to about 2019). To prepare the library, multiplex PCR was applied. Sequencing was carried out with an Illumina HiSeq 2000. The TCR beta CDR3 regions were amplified from the RNA transcripts. The TCR CDR3 was subjected to a first round of RT-PCR using the HTBI primer set and the Qiagen OneStep RT-PCR kit. TCRdb redid the processing of the public reads, applying fastp at Q25 and MiXCR, and retained in-frame beta chains. Each entry merges the rows of one CDR3 protein and shows their most common DNA and genes. This sample has hundreds of thousands of distinct CDR3 sequences in its table, and roughly 40% of those were observed once. The ten largest clonotypes hold about 9% of the sample. Material for sequencing was blood. These receptors all come from a man younger than 35 with Graves' hyperthyroidism.

The chain uses TRBV10-3 and TRBJ2-7; TRBD1 matches at 8 bases. The CDR3 loop spans 15 amino acids. The junction had 14 bases not matched to a gene; V was cut back by 7 bases and J by 6 bases. CDR1 is ENHRY and CDR2 is SYGVKD in the germline V gene. The CDR3 DNA follows: TGTGCCATCACCAGGGCGCCGGGACAGGTTGGCGAGCAGTACTTC. Amino acids: CAITRAPGQVGEQYF.

A note on this clonotype: At one boundary the junction diverges from the germline segment, which might be a read error. The V and J genes are TRBV15 and TRBJ1-2; D not certain. Looked up from germline, CDR1 is LNHNV and CDR2 is YYDKDF (reference sequence). This CDR3 region has 13 residues. CDR3 sequence: CATSRDRMDGCTF. In DNA form, the CDR3 reads TGTGCCACCAGCAGAGACCGTATGGATGGCTGCACCTTC.

The genes are TRBV12-3 or TRBV12-4 and TRBJ1-2, with 8 bases that match TRBD1. The CDR3 contains 17 residues. With V trimmed by 8 bases and J by 0 bases, 14 bases remained unmatched. CDR3 DNA: TGTGCCAGCCGCGGACAGGGAGAATACCAGACTAACTATGGCTACACCTTC. This encodes CASRGQGEYQTNYGYTF.

V usage is TRBV7-9 and J usage is TRBJ1-1; D unresolved. Between the trimmed V and J ends, which lost 5 bases and 0 bases, there was a span of 16 bases. This CDR3 comprises 16 residues. Germline V lookup: CDR1 SEHNR, CDR2 FQNEAQ (reference sequence). Here the CDR3 DNA reads TGTGCCAGCAGCCCAGATGTTTCCGGAATGAACACTGAAGCTTTCTTT. Its protein product is CASSPDVSGMNTEAFF.

Comments on this clonotype: It may be a read error: a sequence one base away is much more abundant. The rearrangement links TRBV19 to TRBJ1-5; no clear D gene. V shed 11 bases and J shed 6 bases, with 14 bases lying between them. This CDR3 is 12 amino acids long. Germline loops: CDR1 LNHDA, CDR2 SQIVND (reference sequence). The CDR3, as DNA: TGTGCCGGTAAGGTTACAGTTCAGCCCCAGCATTTT. Its protein product is CAGKVTVQPQHF.

The genes are TRBV5-8 and TRBJ2-5; 9 bases align to TRBD1. The V segment lost 4 bases and the J segment 2 bases; nucleotides outside the gene matches: 6. Germline-derived CDR1 and CDR2 are SGHTS and YDEGEE. There are 15 residues in the CDR3. The CDR3 reads CASSLGQGRQETQYF. CDR3 in DNA: TGTGCCAGCAGCCTCGGACAGGGGCGACAAGAGACCCAGTACTTC.

This clonotype was seen at least ten times. The chain is built from TRBV2 and TRBJ1-1; a weak D match, TRBD1 (5 bases). V lost 2 bases, J lost 8 bases, and 12 bases lay in between. Germline values: CDR1 SNHLY, CDR2 FYNNEI. The CDR3 totals 13 residues. The DNA for the CDR3 is TGTGCCAGCAGTGAACGCGCAGGGTCGGAAGCTTTCTTT. It specifies CASSERAGSEAFF.

This clonotype was counted a few times. CDR3 DNA: TGTGCCAGCAGCTTAGCACTGGCTCGAAGGGCAGGGGCCAACGTCCTGACTTTC. This codes for CASSLALARRAGANVLTF. This chain uses TRBV7-9 with TRBJ2-6; the D is unclear. The CDR3 runs 18 residues. CDR1 SEHNR and CDR2 FQNEAQ come from the germline V gene (reference sequence). V lost 0 bases, J lost 4 bases, and 16 bases lay in between.

The rearrangement uses TRBV3-1 and TRBJ1-1; D uncertain. V was clipped by 2 bases and J by 8 bases, with 9 bases between them. Germline CDR1 LGHDT, CDR2 YNNKEL (reference sequence). The CDR3 contains 12 residues. The CDR3 bases are TGTGCCAGCAGCCAACTTAGGTCCGAAGCTTTCTTT. Protein sequence: CASSQLRSEAFF.

This clonotype was observed many times. V and J are TRBV29-1 and TRBJ2-7, with D hard to call. The CDR3 length is 11 residues. Germline V lookup: CDR1 SQVTM, CDR2 ANQGSEA. Trimming removed 6 bases at V and 5 bases at J, with 11 bases between. The CDR3 is CSVGGTHEQYF. The CDR3 DNA follows: TGCAGCGTCGGCGGCACCCACGAGCAGTACTTC.